One sample yielded the 25 T cell receptor beta chains listed below, sequenced in a study of cytomegalovirus exposure and HLA in healthy donors. The PCR was carried out with 60 Vbeta primers and 13 Jbeta primers. Profiling relied on immunoSEQ multiplex PCR, and the TCRdb table lists in-frame clones only, not all of them. The sample has about 98,000 clones; about 70% are singletons. Sequencing was done on a sample of PBMCs. The origin of the receptors is a female donor in good health and CMV-seronegative.

This clone came up a few times. The genes are TRBV5-1 and TRBJ2-6, with D hard to call. V shed 1 base and J shed 0 bases, with 5 bases lying between them. Germline V lookup: CDR1 SGHRS, CDR2 YFSETQ. This CDR3 comprises 15 residues. The chain's CDR3 is CASSLPSSGANVLTF. CDR3 bases: TGCGCCAGCAGCTTGCCCAGCTCTGGGGCCAACGTCCTGACTTTC.

The chain uses TRBV6-5 and TRBJ2-5, with a possible D match to TRBD1 (5 bases). This CDR3 is 13 amino acids long. Trimming left V 2 bases short and J 4 bases short, with 8 bases between. Germline CDR1 MNHEY, CDR2 SVGAGI. This CDR3 is CASSYDRRETQYF. The CDR3 nucleotides read TGTGCCAGCAGTTACGACAGAAGAGAGACCCAGTACTTC.

Only a few counts were recorded for this clone. This chain joins TRBV29-1 and TRBJ1-1; 7 positions agree with TRBD1. This CDR3 contains 13 residues. The germline CDR1 and CDR2 sequences are SQVTM and ANQGSEA. CDR3 nucleotides: TGCAGTGCCTCCTCCCAGGGGGACACTGAAGCTTTCTTT. Protein sequence: CSASSQGDTEAFF.

This clone was detected only a few times. The chain's CDR3 is CASSQSAGVDYGYTF. For the CDR3, the DNA is TGCGCCAGCAGCCAATCCGCAGGGGTGGACTATGGCTACACCTTC. The V call is TRBV4-1, the J call TRBJ1-2, with D possibly TRBD1 on 6 matching bases. Trimming stripped 2 bases from V and 3 bases from J, with 13 bases between. This CDR3 is 15 amino acids long. CDR1 MGHRA and CDR2 YSYEKL come from the germline V gene.

This clone was seen more than once but under ten times. The CDR3 sequence is CASSPRDRGIEQYF. The CDR3 DNA reads as TGTGCCAGCAGCCCCCGAGACAGGGGGATCGAGCAGTACTTC. The chain joins TRBV11-1 to TRBJ2-5; 9 positions agree with TRBD1. Gene TRBJ2-7 matches the end of the DNA better, so the J call may be wrong. The CDR3 covers 14 residues. Germline CDR1 SGHAT, CDR2 FQDESV (reference sequence).

This clone was counted between two and nine times. The rearrangement links TRBV4-1 to TRBJ2-7, with 8 bases aligning to TRBD1. V was clipped by 4 bases and J by 1 base; unmatched bases: 12. The CDR3 extends over 17 amino acids. CDR1 MGHRA and CDR2 YSYEKL come from the germline V gene. CDR3 DNA sequence: TGCGCCAGCAGCCGGCCGACGGACAGGGAAGGGTCCTACGAGCAGTACTTC. It codes for CASSRPTDREGSYEQYF.

The chain couples TRBV7-9 to TRBJ1-1; D is unresolved. V was cut by 5 bases and J by 3 bases, with 7 bases left in between. The CDR3 runs to 12 residues. Germline assignment: CDR1 SEHNR and CDR2 FQNEAQ (reference sequence). The CDR3 nucleotides are TGTGCCAGCAGCCCAGTGGACACTGAAGCTTTCTTT. As protein: CASSPVDTEAFF.

As DNA, the CDR3 is TGTGCCAGCAGCCCAGGGGCAAGCAGCCTCTATTTGTCCCAGCATTTT. Amino acids: CASSPGASSLYLSQHF. The chain employs TRBV7-6 and TRBJ1-5; a possible D gene is TRBD1 (6 bases). CDR1 and CDR2 (germline): SGHVS, FNYEAQ. This CDR3 region has 16 residues. Trimming removed 5 bases at V and 11 bases at J, with 25 bases between.

This rearrangement joins TRBV7-9 to TRBJ2-2; the match to TRBD1 covers 10 bases. J gave up 6 bases and V 8 bases, and 6 bases lay outside the gene matches. This CDR3 comprises 14 residues. Germline V gene lookup returns CDR1 SEHNR and CDR2 FQNEAQ (reference sequence). The CDR3 DNA is TGTGCCAGCCTCCCGGGACAGGGGTCCGGGGAGCTGTTTTTT. This sequence encodes CASLPGQGSGELFF.

The rearrangement uses TRBV6-5 and TRBJ1-2, with 9 positions matching TRBD1. CDR1 and CDR2 from the germline V gene are MNHEY and SVGAGI. The length of the CDR3 is 15 residues. With 6 bases clipped from V and 4 bases from J, the junction kept 9 bases outside the gene matches. In DNA form, the CDR3 reads TGTGCCAGCAGATCCCGGACAGGGGCAGTCTATGGCTACACCTTC. Amino acid sequence: CASRSRTGAVYGYTF.

V usage is TRBV6-5 and J usage is TRBJ1-1, with 7 bases matching TRBD1. The CDR3 has 15 amino acids. After removal of 4 bases from V and 1 base from J, the junction contained 6 bases not matched to a gene. Germline V gene lookup returns CDR1 MNHEY and CDR2 SVGAGI. This CDR3 is CASSLVDRRNTEAFF. As DNA, the CDR3 is TGTGCCAGCAGTTTAGTGGACAGGAGGAACACTGAAGCTTTCTTT.

V usage is TRBV7-3 and J usage is TRBJ2-6, with TRBD2 matching over 15 bases. CDR3 length equals 20 residues. Germline V CDR1 and CDR2: SGHTA, FQGTGA. Trimming removed 5 bases from V and 1 base from J; junction bases left unmatched: 9. CDR3 nucleotide sequence: TGTGCCAGCAGCGCGCCGGGACTAGCGGGAGGTCAATCTGGGGCCAACGTCCTGACTTTC. Protein product: CASSAPGLAGGQSGANVLTF.

This clone came up a few times. The rearrangement uses TRBV9 and TRBJ1-1, with 8 bases lining up with TRBD1. The CDR3 is made up of 14 amino acids. J was trimmed by 7 bases and V by 4 bases; bases with no gene match: 9. CDR1 SGDLS and CDR2 YYNGEE come from the germline V gene. Written as DNA, the CDR3 is TGTGCCAGCAGCCCTAGACAGGGGCTAGGTGAAGCTTTCTTT. Encoded protein: CASSPRQGLGEAFF.

V and J are TRBV6-6 and TRBJ2-7; 9 bases are shared with TRBD1. The germline V gene has CDR1 MNHNY and CDR2 SVGAGI (reference sequence). Unmatched junction bases numbered 5, after V lost 8 bases and J lost 3 bases. The CDR3 runs to 13 residues. The CDR3 here is CASSRDRDYEQYF. The CDR3 nucleotides are TGTGCCAGCTCTCGGGACAGGGACTACGAGCAGTACTTC.

The chain couples TRBV5-1 to TRBJ1-4; TRBD1 aligns across 11 bases. This CDR3 has 15 amino acids. The germline V gene has CDR1 SGHRS and CDR2 YFSETQ. Unmatched junction bases numbered 9, after V lost 6 bases and J lost 8 bases. In DNA, the CDR3 is TGCGCCAGCACGGGACAGGGGGGCGACGGAGAAAAACTGTTTTTT. Protein product: CASTGQGGDGEKLFF.

The chain has TRBV27 and TRBJ2-6, with 8 positions matching TRBD1. With V trimmed by 2 bases and J by 4 bases, 7 bases remained unmatched. Germline loops: CDR1 MNHEY, CDR2 SMNVEV (reference sequence). The CDR3 is made up of 17 amino acids. The CDR3 coding sequence is TGTGCCAGCAGTTTAGTAGGACAGGGTCCCGGGGCCAACGTCCTGACTTTC. It encodes CASSLVGQGPGANVLTF. Full variable domain (outside the CDR3, taken from reference TRBV27 and TRBJ2-6): EAQVTQNPRYLITVTGKKLTVTCSQNMNHEYMSWYRQDPGLGLRQIYYSMNVEVTDKGDVPEGYKVSRKEKRNFPLILESPSPNQTSLYFCASSLVGQGPGANVLTFGAGSRLTVL.

V is TRBV6-6 and J is TRBJ1-1; D is undetermined. The germline CDR1 and CDR2 sequences are MNHNY and SVGAGI (reference sequence). The V gene lost 6 bases and the J gene lost 6 bases, with 14 bases spanning the gap. The CDR3 consists of 13 residues. CDR3 coding DNA: TGTGCCAGCAGCCACGGAGGCGATGCTGAAGCTTTCTTT. Translation: CASSHGGDAEAFF.

The chain couples TRBV20-1 to TRBJ2-7; weak D call: TRBD2 (6 bases). Germline loops: CDR1 DFQATT, CDR2 SNEGSKA (reference sequence). This CDR3 contains 11 residues. V was cut by 5 bases and J by 1 base, with 6 bases left in between. CDR3 nucleotides: TGCAGTGCTGGGAGGTCCTACGAGCAGTACTTC. It is translated as CSAGRSYEQYF.

This sequence joins TRBV6-4 and TRBJ2-2; tentative D call: TRBD1 (6 bases). V dropped 3 bases and J dropped 0 bases, with 8 bases sitting between them. Germline assignment: CDR1 MRHNA and CDR2 SNTAGT. The CDR3 is 15 amino acids. CDR3 coding DNA: TGTGCCAGCAGTGATGGGGGCCCGAACACCGGGGAGCTGTTTTTT. Translation gives CASSDGGPNTGELFF.

Note on this clone: At one end, the junction sequence differs from germline, possibly due to a read error. The rearrangement joins TRBV7-7 to TRBJ2-2; D uncertain. Per the germline V gene, CDR1 is SSHAT and CDR2 is FNYEAQ (reference sequence). The CDR3 totals 14 residues. CDR3 loop: CASSLGLNTGELFF. The CDR3 nucleotides read TGTGCTAGCAGCTTAGGGCTGAACACCGGGGAGCTGTTTTTT.

The chain links TRBV9 to TRBJ2-7, with 9 nucleotides matching TRBD2. After removal of 3 bases from V and 5 bases from J, the junction contained 12 bases not matched to a gene. This CDR3 has 16 residues. The V gene's germline CDR1 is SGDLS and CDR2 YYNGEE. The CDR3 sequence is CASSESAGGPLNEQYF. The CDR3 region has the DNA TGTGCCAGCAGCGAGTCTGCGGGAGGGCCGCTAAACGAGCAGTACTTC.

The V and J genes are TRBV27 and TRBJ2-7, with TRBD2 matching 8 bases. The germline CDR1 and CDR2 sequences are MNHEY and SMNVEV (reference sequence). The CDR3 sequence is 14 residues long. With V trimmed by 7 bases and J by 2 bases, 7 bases remained unmatched. Here the CDR3 reads CASNTGTRPYEQYF. CDR3 sequence (DNA): TGTGCCAGCAATACCGGGACTAGACCCTACGAGCAGTACTTC.

The V gene is TRBV28, the J gene TRBJ2-1; 9 positions match TRBD1. The junction had 6 bases not matched to a gene; V was cut back by 6 bases and J by 9 bases. Germline V gene lookup returns CDR1 MDHEN and CDR2 SYDVKM. CDR3 length: 13 amino acids. In nucleotides, the CDR3 is TGTGCCAGCAGCGGACAGGGGCCGGCTGAGCAGTTCTTC. As protein: CASSGQGPAEQFF.

This clone was detected only a few times. The chain joins TRBV10-3 to TRBJ1-1, with no clear D. The CDR3 runs 13 residues. V lost 10 bases to trimming and J lost 3 bases, with 15 bases between them. CDR1 and CDR2 (germline): ENHRY, SYGVKD. The CDR3 loop reads CATKTSLDTEAFF. In DNA, the CDR3 is TGTGCCACCAAGACATCGTTGGACACTGAAGCTTTCTTT.

This clone was observed a few times. The V gene is TRBV5-1, the J gene TRBJ2-2, with D maybe TRBD2 (6 bases). Trimming shortened V by 0 bases and J by 6 bases, and 18 bases separated the two germline ends. CDR3 size: 17 residues. The germline CDR1 and CDR2 sequences are SGHRS and YFSETQ. For the CDR3, the DNA is TGCGCCAGCAGCTTGGATCCGGGAGTGATCAGGGCCGGGGAGCTGTTTTTT. Translated: CASSLDPGVIRAGELFF.